Below are 25 T cell receptor beta chains sequenced from a single sample in a study of cytotoxic CD8 clonotypes in ibrutinib-treated CLL. This table comes from immunoSEQ multiplex PCR, and its TCRdb copy is limited to in-frame clones, with some not included. Of some 200,000 clones in the sample, roughly 73% were seen once. The sample here was PBMCs, taken after 12 months of ibrutinib treatment. The origin of the receptors is a human donor with chronic lymphocytic leukemia.

This chain links TRBV6-4 with TRBJ2-1, with a tentative D call TRBD1 (5 bases). Germline V gene lookup returns CDR1 MRHNA and CDR2 SNTAGT. This CDR3 comprises 13 residues. V lost 6 bases, J lost 4 bases, and 10 bases lay in between. This CDR3 reads CASSPDSYNEQFF. The CDR3 bases are TGTGCCAGCAGCCCTGACAGTTACAATGAGCAGTTCTTC.

The chain is built from TRBV4-1 and TRBJ1-5; 8 bases match TRBD1. This CDR3 has 17 residues. Per the germline V gene, CDR1 is MGHRA and CDR2 is YSYEKL. The J segment lost 7 bases and the V segment lost 4 bases, leaving 15 bases of the junction unmatched. CDR3 in amino acids: CASSLQEGRGLGQPQHF. Written as DNA, the CDR3 is TGCGCCAGCAGCCTCCAAGAAGGCAGGGGGCTAGGGCAGCCCCAGCATTTT.

This clone was detected many times. The J gene is TRBJ1-2, the V gene TRBV2; the match to TRBD1 covers 7 bases. CDR1 and CDR2 (germline): SNHLY, FYNNEI. The CDR3 consists of 12 residues. With V trimmed by 10 bases and J by 4 bases, 6 bases remained unmatched. CDR3 nucleotide sequence: TGTGCCAACGGGGGACAGAGCTATGGCTACACCTTC. Protein: CANGGQSYGYTF.

J is TRBJ2-7 and V is TRBV9; 13 nucleotides line up with TRBD2. Germline CDR1 SGDLS, CDR2 YYNGEE. After removal of 4 bases from V and 6 bases from J, the junction contained 7 bases not matched to a gene. The CDR3 is made up of 15 amino acids. CDR3 region: CASSLRTSGSFEQYF. In DNA form, the CDR3 reads TGTGCCAGCAGCTTACGGACTAGCGGGAGTTTCGAGCAGTACTTC.

The rearrangement links TRBV30 to TRBJ2-2, with 8 bases aligning to TRBD1. From germline, CDR1 is GTSNPN and CDR2 SVGIG (reference sequence). This CDR3 is built from 16 residues. J was trimmed by 6 bases and V by 0 bases; bases with no gene match: 9. For the CDR3, the DNA is TGTGCCTGGAGTGTAGCCGGCAGGGGGCTTGCCGGGGAGCTGTTTTTT. This gives the protein CAWSVAGRGLAGELFF.

The chain combines TRBV5-1 with TRBJ2-1, with D hard to call. The V end lost 1 base, the J end lost 6 bases, and 5 bases lay between the germline ends. CDR1 is SGHRS, CDR2 YFSETQ, per germline. The CDR3 runs 12 residues. The CDR3 DNA is TGCGCCAGCAGCTTGAGTCGCAATGAGCAGTTCTTC. This gives the protein CASSLSRNEQFF.

The chain recombines TRBV14 with TRBJ2-1; TRBD2 aligns across 8 bases. Germline-derived CDR1 and CDR2 are SGHDN and FVKESK. The CDR3 runs to 17 residues. V shed 3 bases and J 5 bases; nucleotides not matched to a gene: 12. This chain's CDR3 is CASSHHPGLGPHNEQFF. Here the CDR3 DNA reads TGTGCCAGCAGCCACCACCCGGGACTAGGTCCCCACAATGAGCAGTTCTTC.

On this clone itself: Compared with germline, one end of the junction differs, possibly owing to a read error. The chain employs TRBV7-7 and TRBJ2-6; 10 bases agree with TRBD1. From germline, CDR1 is SSHAT and CDR2 FNYEAQ (reference sequence). This CDR3 has 18 amino acids. This chain's CDR3 is CASSLAPGQGTGANVLTF. CDR3 sequence (DNA): TGTGCTAGCAGCTTAGCCCCGGGACAGGGGACTGGGGCCAACGTCCTGACTTTC.

V is TRBV2 and J is TRBJ2-7; TRBD1 agrees at 8 bases. CDR3 length: 14 residues. J was trimmed by 0 bases and V by 5 bases; bases with no gene match: 3. The V gene's germline CDR1 is SNHLY and CDR2 FYNNEI. CDR3 in DNA: TGTGCCAGCAGTCGGGACAGGAACTCCTACGAGCAGTACTTC. It is translated as CASSRDRNSYEQYF. The full variable domain, its missing parts supplied by reference TRBV2 and TRBJ2-7, is EPEVTQTPSHQVTQMGQEVILRCVPISNHLYFYWYRQILGQKVEFLVSFYNNEISEKSEIFDDQFSVERPDGSNFTLKIRSTKLEDSAMYFCASSRDRNSYEQYFGPGTRLTVT.

The chain joins TRBV27 to TRBJ2-7, with D perhaps matching TRBD2 (5 bases). Germline CDR1 reads MNHEY; CDR2 reads SMNVEV (reference sequence). Deletions cut 5 bases from V and 3 bases from J, with 14 bases between. The CDR3 has 14 residues. CDR3 sequence: CASSPKRTVYEQYF. In nucleotides, the CDR3 is TGTGCCAGCAGTCCAAAGCGGACTGTCTACGAGCAGTACTTC.

In this sample, this clone turned up once. The V gene is TRBV6-6, the J gene TRBJ1-4, with 7 bases lining up with TRBD1. This CDR3 contains 16 residues. Germline CDR1 MNHNY, CDR2 SVGAGI (reference sequence). The J segment lost 8 bases and the V segment lost 10 bases, leaving 19 bases of the junction unmatched. As DNA, the CDR3 is TGTGCCATCAGCCTAGGGGGCGCGGGGGAACAGGAAAAACTGTTTTTT. Residues: CAISLGGAGEQEKLFF.

This clone has more than one count but fewer than ten. The chain is built from TRBV4-1 and TRBJ2-1, with 7 bases that match TRBD1. V dropped 4 bases and J dropped 8; count of bases not matched to a gene: 8. Germline V CDR1 and CDR2: MGHRA, YSYEKL. The CDR3 consists of 14 residues. Here the CDR3 DNA reads TGCGCCAGCAGCCTTGGACAGGTGGGGTATGAGCAGTTCTTC. Residues: CASSLGQVGYEQFF.

This chain connects TRBV5-6 to TRBJ2-5, with unresolved D. CDR1 SGHDT and CDR2 YYEEEE come from the germline V gene. The ends were cut back, 4 bases at V and 0 bases at J, with 13 bases in the middle. This CDR3 region has 15 residues. The CDR3 sequence: CASSPITGYQETQYF. The CDR3 coding sequence is TGTGCCAGCAGCCCTATTACCGGTTACCAAGAGACCCAGTACTTC.

This sequence joins TRBV9 and TRBJ2-5, with 7 bases identical to TRBD1. Germline V lookup: CDR1 SGDLS, CDR2 YYNGEE. V trimming: 0 bases; J trimming: 7 bases; junction bases outside the gene matches: 6. The CDR3 spans 14 residues. The DNA of the CDR3 is TGTGCCAGCAGCGTAGAGACAGGGCTCGGGACCCAGTACTTC. Protein: CASSVETGLGTQYF.

The genes are TRBV5-1 and TRBJ2-1; 9 bases fit TRBD1. J was trimmed by 6 bases and V by 4 bases; bases with no gene match: 8. The CDR3 is 15 amino acids. Germline lookup yields CDR1 SGHRS and CDR2 YFSETQ. CDR3 region: CASSLGGQGPNEQFF. Here the CDR3 DNA reads TGCGCCAGCAGCCTGGGGGGACAGGGCCCCAATGAGCAGTTCTTC.

The CDR3 reads CASSLEGAGYGYTF. The CDR3 region has the DNA TGTGCCAGCAGCTTAGAGGGGGCGGGCTATGGCTACACCTTC. This chain links TRBV13 with TRBJ1-2, with 7 bases identical to TRBD1. Germline V gives CDR1 PRHDT, CDR2 FYEKMQ (reference sequence). The CDR3 consists of 14 residues. J lost 4 bases, V lost 1 base, and 3 bases had no gene match.

The chain combines TRBV29-1 with TRBJ1-2; TRBD1 matches at 10 bases. Losses at the gene ends were 6 bases for V and 7 bases for J; bases not matched to a gene: 8. This CDR3 contains 13 residues. The germline V gene has CDR1 SQVTM and CDR2 ANQGSEA. The CDR3 nucleotides are TGCAGCGTCCCGGGACAGGGGTCGCGTGGCTACACCTTC. Its translation is CSVPGQGSRGYTF. Together with reference TRBV29-1 and TRBJ1-2, the CDR3 gives the full variable domain: SAVISQKPSRDICQRGTSLTIQCQVDSQVTMMFWYRQQPGQSLTLIATANQGSEATYESGFVIDKFPISRPNLTFSTLTVSNMSPEDSSIYLCSVPGQGSRGYTFGSGTRLTVV.

The chain joins TRBV10-3 to TRBJ2-2; weak D call: TRBD2 (5 bases). The CDR3 covers 12 residues. V gave up 8 bases and J gave up 6 bases, with 10 bases separating them. In germline, CDR1 is ENHRY, CDR2 SYGVKD. In nucleotides, the CDR3 is TGTGCCATCTCTTTAGCGCCCGGGGAGCTGTTTTTT. Protein: CAISLAPGELFF.

The V and J genes are TRBV19 and TRBJ1-5; no firm D call. Trimming shortened V by 2 bases and J by 4 bases, and 15 bases separated the two germline ends. Germline-derived CDR1 and CDR2 are LNHDA and SQIVND (reference sequence). The CDR3 length is 16 residues. The CDR3 protein is CASSITRDGNNQPQHF. Here the CDR3 DNA reads TGTGCCAGTAGTATAACTCGAGACGGAAATAATCAGCCCCAGCATTTT.

This clone came up once. CDR3 nucleotides: TGTGCCAGCAGTGAAGGACAGGGGGCCTATGAGCAGTTCTTC. Its translation is CASSEGQGAYEQFF. V usage is TRBV2 and J usage is TRBJ2-1; TRBD1 agrees at 10 bases. The length of the CDR3 is 14 residues. V gave up 1 base and J gave up 8 bases; unmatched junction bases: 2. Germline CDR1 is SNHLY and CDR2 is FYNNEI. Complete variable domain (other parts from reference TRBV2 and TRBJ2-1): EPEVTQTPSHQVTQMGQEVILRCVPISNHLYFYWYRQILGQKVEFLVSFYNNEISEKSEIFDDQFSVERPDGSNFTLKIRSTKLEDSAMYFCASSEGQGAYEQFFGPGTRLTVL.

This clone was seen just once. The rearrangement links TRBV7-6 to TRBJ2-2; D is perhaps TRBD2 (5 bases). This CDR3 region has 15 residues. Between the trimmed V and J ends, which lost 1 base and 4 bases, there was a span of 10 bases. Germline-derived CDR1 and CDR2 are SGHVS and FNYEAQ. DNA of the CDR3: TGTGCCAGCAGCTTAGGGGGAGCTTTCACCGGGGAGCTGTTTTTT. Its protein is CASSLGGAFTGELFF.

The gene calls are TRBV6-5 and TRBJ2-7, with 9 nucleotides matching TRBD2. Germline V gene sequence: CDR1 MNHEY, CDR2 SVGAGI. This CDR3 comprises 15 residues. V dropped 7 bases and J dropped 3; count of bases not matched to a gene: 10. Written as DNA, the CDR3 is TGTGCCAGCAACTCTGAGGCGGGGGGGTACTACGAGCAGTACTTC. Translation: CASNSEAGGYYEQYF.

V gene TRBV5-1 combines with J gene TRBJ2-2; 8 nucleotides line up with TRBD1. This CDR3 spans 14 amino acids. The germline V gene encodes CDR1 SGHRS and CDR2 YFSETQ. With 6 bases clipped from V and 8 bases from J, the junction kept 9 bases outside the gene matches. CDR3 DNA: TGCGCCAGCATCCTGACAGGGGCGGTTGGGGAGCTGTTTTTT. It yields the protein CASILTGAVGELFF.

This clone was seen a few times. The rearrangement joins TRBV18 to TRBJ1-4; tentative D call: TRBD1 (5 bases). The V and J ends lost 3 bases and 4 bases respectively, with 12 bases between them. This CDR3 region has 15 residues. The germline gives CDR1 KGHSH, CDR2 LQKENI. CDR3 coding DNA: TGTGCCAGCTCACCCCGGGGACCCGTTAATGAAAAACTGTTTTTT. Protein sequence: CASSPRGPVNEKLFF.

This chain connects TRBV5-1 to TRBJ1-4; D is ambiguous. V gave up 0 bases and J gave up 8 bases, with 11 bases separating them. This CDR3 contains 14 residues. CDR1 is SGHRS and CDR2 is YFSETQ in the germline V gene. This CDR3 reads CASSLDRGREKLFF. CDR3 DNA sequence: TGCGCCAGCAGCTTGGACCGGGGTAGGGAAAAACTGTTTTTT.